These 10 T cell receptor beta chains were all obtained from the same sample, sequenced in a study of T cell repertoires in cytomegalovirus infection (dated by TCRdb to about 2019). Sequencing was performed on an Illumina HiSeq 1500. TCRdb ran its own pipeline on the public reads, namely fastp trimming at Q25 and MiXCR clone calling, and kept in-frame beta chains. When rows share a CDR3 protein, they turn into one entry using the most common DNA and genes. This sample gives hundreds of thousands of distinct CDR3 sequences in total; more than 20% of them show up just once. The biggest ten clones account for roughly 8% of the sample. The sample consisted of CD8+ T cells from PBMCs. All receptors derive from a human donor in good health (CMV status not recorded). Some clones in this sample may be carry-over from other donors' samples.

Regarding this clonotype: This could be a read error, since a much larger clone is one nucleotide away. The CDR3 ends on some other residue instead of the conserved phenylalanine or tryptophan, so this is likely a read error. V is TRBV12-3 or TRBV12-4 and J is TRBJ2-5; D tentatively fits TRBD1 or TRBD2 (5 bases each). V was trimmed by 6 bases and J by 9 bases, leaving 14 bases between them. The CDR3 has 12 residues. The CDR3 nucleotides are TGTGCCAGCAGCTCGGGACGGTGGGCCCAGTACCTC. It encodes CASSSGRWAQYL.

The rearrangement uses TRBV20-1 and TRBJ1-2; D is uncertain. Germline loops: CDR1 DFQATT, CDR2 SNEGSKA (reference sequence). The CDR3 extends over 14 amino acids. Between the trimmed V and J ends, which lost 5 bases and 5 bases, there was a span of 18 bases. The CDR3 DNA is TGCAGTGCTCCGACCCACGACACCTCTTATGGCTACACCTTC. Translating it yields CSAPTHDTSYGYTF.

This clonotype was found a few times. V gene TRBV19 combines with J gene TRBJ2-2; no firm D call. The V gene lost 4 bases and the J gene lost 0 bases, with 6 bases spanning the gap. Germline V gives CDR1 LNHDA, CDR2 SQIVND (reference sequence). There are 14 residues in the CDR3. CDR3 DNA sequence: TGTGCCAGTAGTACATACCCGAACACCGGGGAGCTGTTTTTT. Amino acid sequence: CASSTYPNTGELFF. The variable domain in full, completed from reference TRBV19 and TRBJ2-2, reads DGGITQSPKYLFRKEGQNVTLSCEQNLNHDAMYWYRQDPGQGLRLIYYSQIVNDFQKGDIAEGYSVSREKKESFPLTVTSAQKNPTAFYLCASSTYPNTGELFFGEGSRLTVL.

This chain uses TRBV29-1 with TRBJ1-1; D gene unclear. V was pared by 5 bases and J by 1 base, with 8 bases between. Germline loops: CDR1 SQVTM, CDR2 ANQGSEA. This CDR3 contains 12 residues. The CDR3 spells CSVRPGNTEAFF. In DNA, the CDR3 is TGCAGCGTTCGACCGGGGAACACTGAAGCTTTCTTT.

There are many counts of this clonotype. The chain combines TRBV28 with TRBJ1-1; maybe TRBD1 (5 bases). CDR1 MDHEN and CDR2 SYDVKM come from the germline V gene. The CDR3 runs 14 residues. Deletions cut 3 bases from V and 3 bases from J, with 11 bases between. The CDR3, as DNA: TGTGCCAGCAGTTTGACTACAGGCGACACTGAAGCTTTCTTT. Its protein product is CASSLTTGDTEAFF.

The chain carries TRBV28 and TRBJ2-6, with 7 positions matching TRBD1. CDR3 length: 17 amino acids. Per germline, CDR1 MDHEN and CDR2 SYDVKM. Germline trimming cut 4 bases from V and 2 bases from J; bases unmatched to any gene: 8. The CDR3 sequence is CASSWGQGETGANVLTF. The CDR3 region has the DNA TGTGCCAGCAGTTGGGGGCAGGGGGAGACTGGGGCCAACGTCCTGACTTTC. The entire variable domain, with the rest obtained from reference TRBV28 and TRBJ2-6, is as follows: DVKVTQSSRYLVKRTGEKVFLECVQDMDHENMFWYRQDPGLGLRLIYFSYDVKMKEKGDIPEGYSVSREKKERFSLILESASTNQTSMYLCASSWGQGETGANVLTFGAGSRLTVL.

The chain carries TRBV4-1 and TRBJ2-3; D remains unclear. The ends were cut back, 2 bases at V and 1 base at J, with 7 bases in the middle. The CDR3 is 14 amino acids. Per germline, CDR1 MGHRA and CDR2 YSYEKL. In DNA form, the CDR3 reads TGCGCCAGCAGCCAAATCGGTGGCACAGATACGCAGTATTTT. This sequence encodes CASSQIGGTDTQYF.

This clonotype has a count of ten or more. For the CDR3, the DNA is TGTGCCAGCAGCTGGTCTCCGGGACAGGGAAGCGTTGAAGCTTTCTTT. Residues: CASSWSPGQGSVEAFF. This chain links TRBV5-4 with TRBJ1-1, with TRBD1 identical over 9 bases. Germline V gene data show CDR1 as SGHNT and CDR2 as YYREEE (reference sequence). The CDR3 spans 16 residues. The V and J ends lost 3 bases and 7 bases, in that order; junction bases with no gene match: 13. Drawing the rest from reference TRBV5-4 and TRBJ1-1, the complete variable domain is ETGVTQSPTHLIKTRGQQVTLRCSSQSGHNTVSWYQQALGQGPQFIFQYYREEENGRGNFPPRFSGLQFPNYSSELNVNALELDDSALYLCASSWSPGQGSVEAFFGQGTRLTVV.

This clonotype was found a few times. The V and J genes are TRBV5-6 and TRBJ2-7; 7 nucleotides match TRBD1. The CDR3 is 12 residues long. Germline assignment: CDR1 SGHDT and CDR2 YYEEEE. V was clipped by 4 bases and J by 4 bases; unmatched bases: 2. The CDR3 sequence: CASSTDRYEQYF. The CDR3 nucleotides are TGTGCCAGCAGCACGGACAGGTACGAGCAGTACTTC.

This chain connects TRBV14 to TRBJ2-1, with D perhaps TRBD2 (6 bases). The V end was cut by 3 bases, the J end by 1 base, with 19 bases between. Germline assignment: CDR1 SGHDN and CDR2 FVKESK. The CDR3 contains 18 residues. CDR3: CASSHSGGSFYSYNEQFF. DNA for the CDR3: TGTGCCAGCAGCCATTCCGGGGGTTCCTTCTATTCCTACAATGAGCAGTTCTTC.